This TCR beta chain was obtained from a study of tumor and adjacent non-tumor tissue in lung cancer. Across the study: Aged about 31 to 80 years, patients included more than nine men and a handful of women with stage I to III disease. Around 4.5 million productive TCRbeta reads were obtained per sample on average.

This CDR3 region has 14 residues. CDR1 is SGHNT and CDR2 is YENEEA in the germline V gene. Turning to this clonotype: The CDR3 end shows no conserved phenylalanine or tryptophan, and so a read error is likely.

The template was RNA from unsorted bulk tissue. Donors were chemotherapy-naive, newly diagnosed lung cancer surgical patients in China, August–late 2014. TCRbeta libraries were built with three rounds of nested PCR, modified from ARM-PCR. Via MiXCR, TCRdb re-called the multiplex PCR reads, giving one row per CDR3 protein. The profile shows about 200,000 distinct CDR3 sequences, about 71% of them singletons. This clonotype was sampled from a man between 60 and 75 years old with non-small cell lung cancer. The chain recombines TRBV11-3 with TRBJ1-1, with D perhaps TRBD1 (5 bases). Sequencing was performed on lung tumor tissue. The DNA of the CDR3 is TGTGCCAACAGCCGAGGATGGGGGAGCACTGAAGCTTTCTCT. This encodes CANSRGWGSTEAFS.